This note documents a single TCR beta chain sequence. Its antigen is still unknown. The data stem from a study of early T cells in non-severe SARS-CoV-2 infection. The overall study: Bulk RNA taken from unsorted whole blood was sequenced, leaving chains unpaired.

Regarding the study as a whole: The VDJdb matching leaned toward anti-spike CD8 responses and overlooked private and CD4 specificities.

The CDR3 runs 11 residues. Trimming pared 8 bases from V and 9 bases from J, leaving 14 bases between. Individual cDNA molecules were tagged with unique molecular identifiers. TCRdb passed the 5' RACE reads through MiXCR, listing each CDR3 protein once. The sample yields 65,000 to 95,000 distinct CDR3 sequences, around 10% seen once. Here the sequenced sample was whole blood, taken at baseline. The V gene is TRBV12-3 or TRBV12-4, the J gene TRBJ2-7; tentative D call: TRBD2 (6 bases). This clonotype was sampled from an adult who was a healthcare worker with PCR-confirmed SARS-CoV-2 infection or an uninfected control (not recorded which). The donor label of this sample is uncertain. CDR3 DNA: TGTGCCAGCCCGCCGGGGGTGGTGCAGTACTTC. It encodes CASPPGVVQYF.